One and the same sample provided the 28 T cell receptor beta chains below, sequenced in a study of technical replicates of blood from a few donors. TCRdb's table, derived via immunoSEQ multiplex PCR, lists solely in-frame clones and lacks some. The sample contains 65,000 to 85,000 clones, approximately 93% of which appear only once. Sequencing was carried out using T cells isolated from PBMCs. All receptors derive from a human donor in good health.

The J gene is TRBJ2-7, the V gene TRBV30; 13 nucleotides align to TRBD2. The CDR3 is made up of 17 amino acids. The germline CDR1 and CDR2 sequences are GTSNPN and SVGIG (reference sequence). V shed 0 bases, J shed 6 bases, and the junction held 11 bases outside the gene matches. The CDR3 reads CAWSVLSGLAGDLEQYF. The CDR3 DNA sequence: TGTGCCTGGAGTGTTCTCTCAGGACTAGCGGGAGACCTCGAGCAGTACTTC.

This chain links TRBV21-1 with TRBJ1-4; TRBD1, as called in the table, went unchecked against the DNA. TRBV21-1 corresponds to a pseudogene. The length of the CDR3 is 12 residues. CDR3 DNA: TGTGCCACCCAGGGGAGAACTGAAAAACTGTTTTTT. Translation: CATQGRTEKLFF.

This chain links TRBV15 with TRBJ2-4; 8 nucleotides match TRBD1. Losses at the gene ends were 2 bases for V and 0 bases for J; bases not matched to a gene: 9. The CDR3 has 18 residues. CDR1 and CDR2 from the germline V gene are LNHNV and YYDKDF (reference sequence). CDR3: CATSRSGQALVAKNIQYF. The CDR3, as DNA: TGTGCCACCAGCAGATCGGGACAGGCCCTCGTAGCCAAAAACATTCAGTACTTC. The variable domain in full, completed from reference TRBV15 and TRBJ2-4, reads DAMVIQNPRYQVTQFGKPVTLSCSQTLNHNVMYWYQQKSSQAPKLLFHYYDKDFNNEADTPDNFQSRRPNTSFCFLDIRSPGLGDTAMYLCATSRSGQALVAKNIQYFGAGTRLSVL.

The chain couples TRBV19 to TRBJ1-5; D is uncertain. Trimming removed 3 bases from V and 4 bases from J, with 7 bases in between. Germline V lookup: CDR1 LNHDA, CDR2 SQIVND (reference sequence). The CDR3 runs to 13 residues. The CDR3 protein is CASSMSRNQPQHF. CDR3 DNA: TGTGCCAGTAGTATGTCGCGGAATCAGCCCCAGCATTTT. The whole variable domain, filled in from reference TRBV19 and TRBJ1-5, reads DGGITQSPKYLFRKEGQNVTLSCEQNLNHDAMYWYRQDPGQGLRLIYYSQIVNDFQKGDIAEGYSVSREKKESFPLTVTSAQKNPTAFYLCASSMSRNQPQHFGDGTRLSIL.

J is TRBJ1-1 and V is TRBV11-3; D not certain. Germline CDR1 and CDR2: SGHNT and YENEEA. Between the trimmed V and J ends, which lost 1 base and 1 base, there was a span of 16 bases. The CDR3 covers 17 residues. The DNA for the CDR3 is TGTGCCAGCAGCTTAGGTTTCCTCGTCGCGGGGAACACTGAAGCTTTCTTT. Translating it yields CASSLGFLVAGNTEAFF.

This chain uses TRBV7-6 with TRBJ2-2; 10 positions agree with TRBD2. Germline CDR1 SGHVS, CDR2 FNYEAQ. The CDR3 runs to 15 residues. The V and J ends lost 5 bases and 8 bases, in that order; junction bases with no gene match: 8. CDR3 region: CASSPLAGGSGELFF. The DNA for the CDR3 is TGTGCCAGCAGCCCGTTAGCGGGAGGTTCGGGGGAGCTGTTTTTT.

This clone was detected a few times. This chain links TRBV4-2 with TRBJ1-5; tentative D call: TRBD1 (5 bases). The CDR3 runs 13 residues. Germline CDR1 LGHNA, CDR2 YNFKEQ. V lost 0 bases and J 6 bases, leaving 6 bases between the germline ends. CDR3 sequence (DNA): TGTGCCAGCAGCCAAGATCAGGGTCAGCCCCAGCATTTT. It yields the protein CASSQDQGQPQHF.

CDR3 in DNA: TGTGCCAGCAGTTTACTGGGGGCCCAGCCCCAGCATTTT. It codes for CASSLLGAQPQHF. V gene TRBV27 combines with J gene TRBJ1-5; tentative D call: TRBD1 (6 bases). CDR3 length: 13 residues. Trimming left V 2 bases short and J 7 bases short, with 9 bases between. Germline V lookup: CDR1 MNHEY, CDR2 SMNVEV (reference sequence).

This clone was counted a single time. J is TRBJ1-2 and V is TRBV2, with D possibly matching TRBD1 (6 bases). Germline-derived CDR1 and CDR2 are SNHLY and FYNNEI. The germline V and J ends were trimmed by 6 bases and 6 bases, with 11 bases remaining between them. This CDR3 region has 12 residues. CDR3 loop: CASRQGPHGYTF. The CDR3 bases are TGTGCCAGCAGGCAGGGGCCCCATGGCTACACCTTC.

The chain joins TRBV11-2 to TRBJ1-2; TRBD1 is a possible D gene (6 bases). V was cut by 5 bases and J by 8 bases, with 15 bases left in between. Germline CDR1 is SGHAT and CDR2 is FQNNGV. This CDR3 has 13 residues. CDR3 nucleotide sequence: TGTGCCAGCAGCGAAGAAATCAGGGGCGGCTACACCTTC. Translating it yields CASSEEIRGGYTF.

The rearrangement joins TRBV11-2 to TRBJ2-7; 8 bases align to TRBD2. Germline-derived CDR1 and CDR2 are SGHAT and FQNNGV. With V trimmed by 7 bases and J by 7 bases, 15 bases remained unmatched. The CDR3 loop spans 15 amino acids. This CDR3 reads CASIQGGGRLREQYF. CDR3 DNA: TGTGCCAGCATCCAGGGAGGCGGGAGGTTGAGAGAGCAGTACTTC.

In DNA form, the CDR3 reads TGCGCCAGCAGCCAAGAACTGCTCTACAATGAGCAGTTCTTC. Amino acids: CASSQELLYNEQFF. The chain has TRBV4-3 and TRBJ2-1; D unresolved. In germline, CDR1 is LGHNA, CDR2 YSLEER. The CDR3 loop spans 14 amino acids. Trimming pared 0 bases from V and 3 bases from J, leaving 6 bases between.

The chain carries TRBV5-6 and TRBJ1-4, with TRBD1 matching over 9 bases. V dropped 4 bases and J dropped 1; count of bases not matched to a gene: 8. From germline, CDR1 is SGHDT and CDR2 YYEEEE. This CDR3 comprises 17 residues. The CDR3 nucleotides are TGTGCCAGCAGCCCAACAGGGGGCCATGGAACTAATGAAAAACTGTTTTTT. It specifies CASSPTGGHGTNEKLFF. The full variable domain, its missing parts supplied by reference TRBV5-6 and TRBJ1-4, is DAGVTQSPTHLIKTRGQQVTLRCSPKSGHDTVSWYQQALGQGPQFIFQYYEEEERQRGNFPDRFSGHQFPNYSSELNVNALLLGDSALYLCASSPTGGHGTNEKLFFGSGTQLSVL.

This clone was seen only a few times. This chain joins TRBV7-8 and TRBJ1-3; D unresolved. V shed 10 bases and J shed 5 bases, with 6 bases lying between them. This CDR3 has 10 residues. Germline V gives CDR1 SGHVS, CDR2 FQNEAQ. The CDR3 region has the DNA TGTGCCACGAAGCGAAACACCATATATTTT. This encodes CATKRNTIYF.

This chain uses TRBV7-3 with TRBJ2-1; D is possibly TRBD2 (6 bases). CDR3 length: 15 amino acids. Germline V gene sequence: CDR1 SGHTA, CDR2 FQGTGA. V gave up 1 base and J gave up 7 bases, with 14 bases separating them. Here the CDR3 DNA reads TGTGCCAGCAGCTTAAACCCGGGAGTCAGGAATGAGCAGTTCTTC. This translates into CASSLNPGVRNEQFF.

The chain combines TRBV5-1 with TRBJ1-1, with D tentatively TRBD1 (6 bases). Germline CDR1 and CDR2: SGHRS and YFSETQ. CDR3 length: 14 residues. The ends were cut back, 2 bases at V and 4 bases at J, with 12 bases in the middle. This CDR3 is CASSFTGSSTEAFF. In DNA, the CDR3 is TGCGCCAGCAGCTTTACAGGGTCAAGCACTGAAGCTTTCTTT.

This clone has a single count. The V gene is TRBV5-6, the J gene TRBJ1-1, with a tentative D call TRBD1 (6 bases). In germline, CDR1 is SGHDT, CDR2 YYEEEE. There are 16 residues in the CDR3. With 4 bases removed from V and 4 bases from J, the gap between germline ends came to 20 bases. Written as DNA, the CDR3 is TGTGCCAGCAGCCCACTTGGGGGGGCGCTAGTCACTGAAGCTTTCTTT. This sequence encodes CASSPLGGALVTEAFF.

The rearrangement uses TRBV15 and TRBJ2-1, with 9 bases matching TRBD1. Germline V gives CDR1 LNHNV, CDR2 YYDKDF (reference sequence). The CDR3 has 15 residues. J was trimmed by 4 bases and V by 5 bases; bases with no gene match: 6. The CDR3 region is CATSFIDRGYNEQFF. CDR3 sequence (DNA): TGTGCCACCAGCTTCATAGACAGGGGGTACAATGAGCAGTTCTTC.

In its sample, this clone was seen once. The rearrangement joins TRBV28 to TRBJ2-6; TRBD1 might be the D (6 bases). Trimming shortened V by 5 bases and J by 4 bases, and 12 bases separated the two germline ends. Germline lookup yields CDR1 MDHEN and CDR2 SYDVKM. CDR3 size: 15 residues. The CDR3 loop reads CASSVGATGANVLTF. CDR3 DNA sequence: TGTGCCAGCAGTGTGGGGGCGACGGGGGCCAACGTCCTGACTTTC.

The chain carries TRBV21-1 and TRBJ1-2; the table's D call of TRBD1 was not tested on the DNA. TRBV21-1 is a recognized pseudogene. The CDR3 runs to 16 residues. CDR3 coding DNA: TGTGCCAGCAGCAAAGGAATTACAGGGAGAAACTATGGCTACACCTTC. This gives the protein CASSKGITGRNYGYTF.

The V and J genes are TRBV10-3 and TRBJ2-7, with 8 bases identical to TRBD1. J gave up 4 bases and V 7 bases, and 9 bases lay outside the gene matches. Germline CDR1 and CDR2: ENHRY and SYGVKD. This CDR3 spans 14 amino acids. CDR3 DNA sequence: TGTGCCATCATGGGAGACAGGGGTAGTTACGAGCAGTACTTC. This translates into CAIMGDRGSYEQYF.

This clone was observed once. V and J are TRBV25-1 and TRBJ2-5; D gene ambiguous. The CDR3 length is 13 residues. The V gene's germline CDR1 is MGHDK and CDR2 SYGVNS. Trimming left V 4 bases short and J 2 bases short, with 8 bases between. The CDR3 sequence: CASSGDEQETQYF. Here the CDR3 DNA reads TGTGCCAGCAGTGGCGATGAACAAGAGACCCAGTACTTC. The full variable domain, its missing parts supplied by reference TRBV25-1 and TRBJ2-5, is EADIYQTPRYLVIGTGKKITLECSQTMGHDKMYWYQQDPGMELHLIHYSYGVNSTEKGDLSSESTVSRIRTEHFPLTLESARPSHTSQYLCASSGDEQETQYFGPGTRLLVL.

The chain combines TRBV7-8 with TRBJ1-2, with TRBD1 as a possible D gene (6 bases). With 5 bases removed from V and 4 bases from J, the gap between germline ends came to 14 bases. Germline V gene data show CDR1 as SGHVS and CDR2 as FQNEAQ. The CDR3 runs 14 residues. The CDR3 loop is CASSPSQGRYGYTF. For the CDR3, the DNA is TGTGCCAGCAGCCCCTCTCAGGGGCGCTATGGCTACACCTTC.

Only one count was recorded for this clone. The chain employs TRBV6-1 and TRBJ2-5; perhaps TRBD1 as D (6 bases). Germline V lookup: CDR1 MNHNS, CDR2 SASEGT. V was clipped by 6 bases and J by 3 bases, with 11 bases between them. This CDR3 contains 13 residues. Here the CDR3 DNA reads TGTGCCAGCAGATTCGCAGGGGAAGAGACCCAGTACTTC. It is translated as CASRFAGEETQYF.

This clone was seen once. The rearrangement uses TRBV30 and TRBJ2-7; unclear D gene. The germline V gene encodes CDR1 GTSNPN and CDR2 SVGIG (reference sequence). The CDR3 runs 11 residues. V was clipped by 4 bases and J by 3 bases, with 7 bases between them. The CDR3 nucleotides are TGTGCCTGGACTCGAGGCTACGAGCAGTACTTC. The encoded protein is CAWTRGYEQYF.

V gene TRBV4-2 combines with J gene TRBJ2-1, with no clear D. The V end lost 6 bases, the J end lost 9 bases, and 15 bases lay between the germline ends. CDR3 size: 13 residues. The germline V gene encodes CDR1 LGHNA and CDR2 YNFKEQ. The CDR3 is CASSLRRDSEQFF. As DNA, the CDR3 is TGTGCCAGCAGTCTTAGGAGAGATTCTGAGCAGTTCTTC.

The gene calls are TRBV5-1 and TRBJ2-7; the match to TRBD1 covers 9 bases. There are 12 residues in the CDR3. With V trimmed by 6 bases and J by 6 bases, 4 bases remained unmatched. The germline gives CDR1 SGHRS, CDR2 YFSETQ. The CDR3 is CASTETGGEQYF. The CDR3 DNA reads as TGCGCCAGCACGGAGACAGGGGGCGAGCAGTACTTC. Supplemented by reference TRBV5-1 and TRBJ2-7, the full variable domain reads KAGVTQTPRYLIKTRGQQVTLSCSPISGHRSVSWYQQTPGQGLQFLFEYFSETQRNKGNFPGRFSGRQFSNSRSEMNVSTLELGDSALYLCASTETGGEQYFGPGTRLTVT.

This chain joins TRBV16 and TRBJ1-1, with D uncertain. Germline CDR1 reads KGHSY; CDR2 reads FQNENV. The CDR3 covers 13 residues. V was shortened by 3 bases and J by 6 bases, with 11 bases between the two germline ends. Here the CDR3 DNA reads TGTGCCAGCAGCCAGGATCGGGGAGCTGAAGCTTTCTTT. This gives the protein CASSQDRGAEAFF.